This T cell receptor (beta chain) was obtained from a study of T cell repertoires in cytomegalovirus infection. A single record per CDR3 protein comes from TCRdb applying MiXCR to the reads. Seen here are around 450,000 distinct CDR3 sequences, around 11% observed once, and the top ten hold roughly a tenth. Findings of the study overall: The ex vivo response was dominated by HLA-C-restricted CMV-specific TCR beta clonotypes. Identification of carriers of CMV plus the relevant HLA was performed using cumulative public TCR beta family frequency.

This clonotype was detected ten times or more. The antigen is not known. Material for sequencing was PBMCs. The clonotype originates from a human donor in good health (CMV status not recorded). Some clones in this sample may be carry-over from other donors' samples.

CDR3 loop: CASSPRTGGGEQYF. Here the CDR3 DNA reads TGTGCCAGCAGCCCCAGGACAGGGGGCGGCGAGCAGTACTTC. This sequence joins TRBV11-3 and TRBJ2-7; TRBD1 matches 11 bases. Germline-derived CDR1 and CDR2 are SGHNT and YENEEA. V shed 5 bases, J shed 6 bases, and the junction held 6 bases outside the gene matches. The CDR3 is 14 amino acids.